This TCR beta chain was profiled in a study of cytomegalovirus exposure and HLA in healthy donors. The germline gives CDR1 SGHDT, CDR2 YYEEEE. The CDR3 is made up of 14 amino acids. V was clipped by 3 bases and J by 3 bases; unmatched bases: 4. PCR used 60 Vbeta primers and 13 Jbeta primers. Profiled with immunoSEQ multiplex PCR; TCRdb holds only in-frame clones, not every one. The top ten clones hold approximately 2% of a sample with more than 85,000 clones, 60% to 85% of them seen once. This receptor was taken from a boy aged 5-17 years in good health and CMV-seronegative. The material sequenced was PBMCs. The rearrangement links TRBV5-6 to TRBJ2-7; 9 bases match TRBD1. CDR3 sequence: CASSSGTGIYEQYF. The CDR3 DNA is TGTGCCAGCAGCTCTGGGACAGGGATCTACGAGCAGTACTTC.